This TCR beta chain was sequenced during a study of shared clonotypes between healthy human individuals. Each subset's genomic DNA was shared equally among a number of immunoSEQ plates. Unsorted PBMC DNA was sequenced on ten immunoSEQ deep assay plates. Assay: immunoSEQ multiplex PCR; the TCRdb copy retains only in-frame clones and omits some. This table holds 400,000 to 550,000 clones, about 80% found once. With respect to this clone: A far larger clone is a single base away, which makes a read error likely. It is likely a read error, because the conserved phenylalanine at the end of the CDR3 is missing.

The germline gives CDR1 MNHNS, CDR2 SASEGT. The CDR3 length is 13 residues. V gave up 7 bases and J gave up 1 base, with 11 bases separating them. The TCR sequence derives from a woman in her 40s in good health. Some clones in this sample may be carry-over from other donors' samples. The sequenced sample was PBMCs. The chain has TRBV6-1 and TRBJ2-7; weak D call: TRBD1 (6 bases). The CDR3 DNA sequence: TGTGCCAGCACCAAGGGGGAATCCTACGAGCAGTACCTC. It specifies CASTKGESYEQYL.